This T cell receptor (beta chain) comes out of a study of T-cell memory formation after mild COVID-19. TCRdb reprocessed the 5' RACE reads with MiXCR, giving one entry per CDR3 protein. The table lists 300,000 to 350,000 distinct CDR3 sequences, 15% to 20% of them singletons. The CDR3 has 15 residues. Germline V CDR1 and CDR2: SSHAT, FNYEAQ (reference sequence). V lost 5 bases and J lost 8, with 19 bases in between. The specimen sequenced was PBMCs or a T cell subset sorted from them (not recorded which). This TCR came from a man aged 18 to 30 who had mild COVID-19 (a few samples of this study predate the infection). Cell type and time point are not known. The chain is built from TRBV7-7 and TRBJ2-1, with D perhaps being TRBD1 or TRBD2 (5 bases each). CDR3 in DNA: TGTGCCAGCAGCCCTAGGGACCGACTAAGCGATGAGCAGTTCTTC. It translates to CASSPRDRLSDEQFF.